This is a list of T cell receptor beta chains from one sample in a study of T cell responses to AZD1222 COVID-19 vaccine. Some clones are missing from TCRdb's copy, which holds only in-frame ones; the method was immunoSEQ multiplex PCR. The sample lists 150,000 or so clones; 91% were seen once. Specimen: peripheral blood, collected on day 0 of AZD1222 vaccination. These receptors were taken from an adult in good health. CDR3s leave out the opening cysteine and the closing phenylalanine or tryptophan. D genes are given only for firm matches.

>.|TRBV6-5|TRBJ1-2
AIFRDAGGYT
>.|TRBV28|TRBJ2-7
ASSPVGNSYEQY
>.|TRBV4-3|TRBJ2-3
ASSQDPGGATDTQY
>.|TRBV7-8|TRBJ1-1
ASSSGRGRLMNTEAF
>.|TRBV24-1|TRBJ2-1
ATSDSQGGPWNEQF
>.|TRBV27|TRBJ2-3
ASSALGTQY
>TRBD1|TRBV2|TRBJ2-3
ATGQGTDTQY
>.|TRBV28|TRBJ2-1
ASTVKGRRPGQDNEQF
>TRBD1|TRBV7-3|TRBJ1-1
ASSPGGSAEAF
>TRBD1|TRBV3-1/TRBV3-2|TRBJ2-7
ASSPGQGVYEQY
>.|TRBV18|TRBJ1-5
ASSPRSNQPQH
>.|TRBV19|TRBJ2-1
ATRGRGYNEQF
>.|TRBV4-1|TRBJ2-1
ASSHTGSEQF
>.|TRBV6-5|TRBJ1-5
ASRDDGYSNQPQH
>.|TRBV28|TRBJ1-6
ASIRGNSNSPLH
>TRBD2|TRBV9|TRBJ2-2
ASSARGGGELF